One sample yielded the 6 T cell receptor beta chains listed below, sequenced in a study of cytomegalovirus exposure and HLA in healthy donors. Primers included in the PCR were 60 Vbeta and 13 Jbeta primers. This table comes from immunoSEQ multiplex PCR, and its TCRdb copy is limited to in-frame clones, with some not included. Of 130,000 or so clones listed, roughly 80% are singletons. The sequencing sample was made of PBMCs. The source is a middle-aged woman in good health and CMV-seropositive.

V gene TRBV27 combines with J gene TRBJ2-3; no clear D. CDR3 length: 17 amino acids. Germline values: CDR1 MNHEY, CDR2 SMNVEV (reference sequence). V dropped 2 bases and J dropped 0 bases, with 15 bases sitting between them. CDR3 amino acids: CASSLTRTSSSTDTQYF. The CDR3 DNA sequence: TGTGCCAGCAGTTTAACAAGAACTTCTAGTAGCACAGATACGCAGTATTTT.

The chain combines TRBV18 with TRBJ1-5; 8 positions match TRBD1. This CDR3 spans 15 amino acids. With 3 bases clipped from V and 5 bases from J, the junction kept 6 bases outside the gene matches. In germline, CDR1 is KGHSH, CDR2 LQKENI. DNA of the CDR3: TGTGCCAGCTCACCGCACAGGGGGAAGGATCAGCCCCAGCATTTT. Its protein product is CASSPHRGKDQPQHF. Looking up the rest from reference TRBV18 and TRBJ1-5 gives the full variable domain: NAGVMQNPRHLVRRRGQEARLRCSPMKGHSHVYWYRQLPEEGLKFMVYLQKENIIDESGMPKERFSAEFPKEGPSILRIQQVVRGDSAAYFCASSPHRGKDQPQHFGDGTRLSIL.

The chain carries TRBV2 and TRBJ1-4, with D tentatively TRBD1 (6 bases). The V gene lost 3 bases and the J gene lost 5 bases, with 10 bases spanning the gap. The V gene's germline CDR1 is SNHLY and CDR2 FYNNEI. This CDR3 has 14 amino acids. CDR3 protein: CASSDSRGNEKLFF. In DNA form, the CDR3 reads TGTGCCAGCAGTGATAGCAGGGGAAATGAAAAACTGTTTTTT. Full variable domain (outside the CDR3, taken from reference TRBV2 and TRBJ1-4): EPEVTQTPSHQVTQMGQEVILRCVPISNHLYFYWYRQILGQKVEFLVSFYNNEISEKSEIFDDQFSVERPDGSNFTLKIRSTKLEDSAMYFCASSDSRGNEKLFFGSGTQLSVL.

The rearrangement joins TRBV7-9 to TRBJ2-7; D is possibly TRBD1 (5 bases). The CDR3 loop spans 15 amino acids. Trimming stripped 0 bases from V and 5 bases from J, with 14 bases between. Germline values: CDR1 SEHNR, CDR2 FQNEAQ (reference sequence). CDR3 in DNA: TGTGCCAGCAGCTTAGCTCAACCAGGGTTAGACGAGCAGTACTTC. Encoded protein: CASSLAQPGLDEQYF. Full variable domain (outside the CDR3, taken from reference TRBV7-9 and TRBJ2-7): DTGVSQNPRHKITKRGQNVTFRCDPISEHNRLYWYRQTLGQGPEFLTYFQNEAQLEKSRLLSDRFSAERPKGSFSTLEIQRTEQGDSAMYLCASSLAQPGLDEQYFGPGTRLTVT.

This clone was seen a few times. The gene calls are TRBV14 and TRBJ1-4, with unresolved D. Trimming took off 0 bases at V and 8 bases at J, with 10 bases between the two ends. The CDR3 loop spans 14 amino acids. Germline V gene data show CDR1 as SGHDN and CDR2 as FVKESK. As DNA, the CDR3 is TGTGCCAGCAGCCAAGATCGGCCGCGGGAAAAACTGTTTTTT. Translation: CASSQDRPREKLFF.

The V call is TRBV2, the J call TRBJ2-2; D perhaps matches TRBD2 (6 bases). Trimming shortened V by 5 bases and J by 3 bases, and 10 bases separated the two germline ends. CDR3 length: 14 residues. CDR1 is SNHLY and CDR2 is FYNNEI in the germline V gene. In DNA, the CDR3 is TGTGCCAGCAGTTTGGGACTTCACACCGGGGAGCTGTTTTTT. Amino acid sequence: CASSLGLHTGELFF.